What follows are 15 T cell receptor beta chains derived from one specimen sequenced in a study of cytomegalovirus exposure and HLA in healthy donors. The PCR ran on 60 Vbeta and 13 Jbeta primers. The method was immunoSEQ multiplex PCR; TCRdb's version includes in-frame clones alone and lacks a portion of them. Here the sample spans about 65,000 clones, 55% to 65% being singletons. Source material: PBMCs. Receptors originate from a man between 25 and 39 years old in good health and CMV-seronegative.

The J gene is TRBJ1-5, the V gene TRBV7-9; no firm D call. Trimming took off 1 base at V and 0 bases at J, with 10 bases between the two ends. Per the germline V gene, CDR1 is SEHNR and CDR2 is FQNEAQ (reference sequence). The CDR3 is made up of 16 amino acids. CDR3 sequence reads: CASSLGGEYSNQPQHF. The CDR3 DNA follows: TGTGCCAGCAGCTTAGGTGGAGAGTATAGCAATCAGCCCCAGCATTTT.

The chain joins TRBV7-9 to TRBJ1-4, with D possibly being TRBD1 (5 bases). The CDR3 spans 16 residues. Trimming cost V 5 bases and J 6 bases, with 19 bases left between them. Looked up from germline, CDR1 is SEHNR and CDR2 is FQNEAQ (reference sequence). The DNA for the CDR3 is TGTGCCAGCAGCCCCCCTAGGGGCAGGGAGGATGAAAAACTGTTTTTT. This sequence encodes CASSPPRGREDEKLFF.

The rearrangement links TRBV5-6 to TRBJ1-5; 7 nucleotides match TRBD1. The CDR3 is made up of 14 amino acids. Germline CDR1 SGHDT, CDR2 YYEEEE. V trimming: 4 bases; J trimming: 5 bases; junction bases outside the gene matches: 6. CDR3 region: CASSLRGAHQPQHF. The DNA for the CDR3 is TGTGCCAGCAGCCTCAGGGGGGCCCATCAGCCCCAGCATTTT.

CDR3 in amino acids: CASSHSSGTVNNYGYTF. The CDR3 coding sequence is TGTGCCAGCAGCCATTCTTCGGGGACAGTGAACAACTATGGCTACACCTTC. The chain joins TRBV4-2 to TRBJ1-2; TRBD1 matches 7 bases. The CDR3 loop spans 17 amino acids. CDR1 is LGHNA and CDR2 is YNFKEQ in the germline V gene. J gave up 2 bases and V 3 bases, and 12 bases lay outside the gene matches.

V and J are TRBV6-5 and TRBJ1-2, with D perhaps TRBD1 (5 bases). V was shortened by 1 base and J by 5 bases, with 11 bases between the two germline ends. Germline V CDR1 and CDR2: MNHEY, SVGAGI. CDR3 length equals 14 residues. The CDR3 protein is CASSYLGGTYGYTF. Written as DNA, the CDR3 is TGTGCCAGCAGTTACTTGGGGGGAACGTATGGCTACACCTTC.

CDR3 sequence (DNA): TGTGCCAGCCGCAGTCAATCACGGAACACTGAAGCTTTCTTT. Translating gives CASRSQSRNTEAFF. The J gene is TRBJ1-1, the V gene TRBV27; D is uncertain. This CDR3 region has 14 residues. V lost 8 bases to trimming and J lost 1 base, with 14 bases between them. The germline V gene encodes CDR1 MNHEY and CDR2 SMNVEV (reference sequence).

This clone was counted once. The chain joins TRBV30 to TRBJ2-3; D perhaps matches TRBD1 (6 bases). CDR3 length equals 13 residues. The V and J ends lost 6 bases and 6 bases respectively, with 16 bases between them. CDR1 and CDR2 (germline): GTSNPN, SVGIG (reference sequence). The CDR3 here is CACIGGRVDTQYF. The CDR3 DNA reads as TGTGCCTGCATAGGGGGTCGAGTGGATACGCAGTATTTT.

This clone was observed a handful of times. CDR3 nucleotides: TGTGCCAGCAGCTTAGGTCGGGATGAGCAGTTCTTC. It translates to CASSLGRDEQFF. The chain couples TRBV7-9 to TRBJ2-1, with D unresolved. The CDR3 sequence is 12 residues long. V was trimmed by 1 base and J by 8 bases, leaving 6 bases between them. Per the germline V gene, CDR1 is SEHNR and CDR2 is FQNEAQ (reference sequence).

The genes are TRBV6-6 and TRBJ1-6; no clear D. CDR3 length: 15 amino acids. V was trimmed by 10 bases and J by 5 bases, leaving 18 bases between them. Germline CDR1 MNHNY, CDR2 SVGAGI (reference sequence). The CDR3 protein is CATGEGNQHNSPLHF. Here the CDR3 DNA reads TGTGCCACCGGGGAGGGAAACCAACATAATTCACCCCTCCACTTT.

V is TRBV6-5 and J is TRBJ2-7; TRBD1 aligns across 9 bases. CDR1 is MNHEY and CDR2 is SVGAGI in the germline V gene. V shed 4 bases and J 2 bases; nucleotides not matched to a gene: 6. The CDR3 runs to 15 residues. This chain's CDR3 is CASSLSGQGTYEQYF. In DNA form, the CDR3 reads TGTGCCAGCAGTTTATCGGGACAGGGCACCTACGAGCAGTACTTC.

The chain is built from TRBV2 and TRBJ2-6; 7 bases are shared with TRBD1. This CDR3 spans 16 amino acids. The ends lost 5 bases at V and 1 base at J; junction bases unmatched: 5. The germline gives CDR1 SNHLY, CDR2 FYNNEI. The CDR3 coding sequence is TGTGCCAGCAGTTTCCCGGGACAGTCTGGGGCCAACGTCCTGACTTTC. Translating it yields CASSFPGQSGANVLTF.

This clone was seen only a few times. The rearrangement joins TRBV2 to TRBJ2-7; maybe TRBD1 (5 bases). The CDR3 runs 14 residues. Between the trimmed V and J ends, which lost 2 bases and 7 bases, there was a span of 15 bases. Germline V gene lookup returns CDR1 SNHLY and CDR2 FYNNEI. The CDR3, as DNA: TGTGCCAGCAGTGAACACAGACAGTCTATAGAGCAGTACTTC. This gives the protein CASSEHRQSIEQYF.

The chain has TRBV6-5 and TRBJ1-5, with 8 bases lining up with TRBD1. The V gene's germline CDR1 is MNHEY and CDR2 SVGAGI. Trimming cost V 6 bases and J 7 bases; bases outside gene matches: 11. The CDR3 runs to 15 residues. The CDR3 DNA sequence: TGTGCCAGCAGCCACAGACGGACAGGGAACCAGCCCCAGCATTTT. Translated: CASSHRRTGNQPQHF.

The chain carries TRBV5-6 and TRBJ2-7, with unresolved D. The CDR3 extends over 14 amino acids. The V end lost 3 bases, the J end lost 0 bases, and 10 bases lay between the germline ends. CDR1 and CDR2 from the germline V gene are SGHDT and YYEEEE. This CDR3 is CASSWAGTSYEQYF. In DNA, the CDR3 is TGTGCCAGCAGCTGGGCAGGTACCTCCTACGAGCAGTACTTC. Full variable domain (missing parts from reference TRBV5-6 and TRBJ2-7): DAGVTQSPTHLIKTRGQQVTLRCSPKSGHDTVSWYQQALGQGPQFIFQYYEEEERQRGNFPDRFSGHQFPNYSSELNVNALLLGDSALYLCASSWAGTSYEQYFGPGTRLTVT.

V usage is TRBV2 and J usage is TRBJ2-5; possible D gene TRBD2, 6 bases. The CDR3 length is 10 residues. V lost 8 bases and J lost 12, with 13 bases in between. CDR1 is SNHLY and CDR2 is FYNNEI in the germline V gene. Here the CDR3 reads CASHPGLKYF. Written as DNA, the CDR3 is TGTGCCAGCCACCCGGGACTCAAGTACTTC.